This T cell receptor (beta chain) was documented in a study of early T cells in non-severe SARS-CoV-2 infection. Study in general: Sequencing was performed on bulk RNA from unsorted whole blood, leaving chains unpaired.

Looked up from germline, CDR1 is SGHRS and CDR2 is YFSETQ. This CDR3 has 13 amino acids. Trimming shortened V by 0 bases and J by 2 bases, and 6 bases separated the two germline ends. This clonotype was seen repeatedly, ten times or more. TCRdb redid the calling of the 5' RACE reads with MiXCR, one entry per CDR3 protein. The sample consists of about 54,000 distinct CDR3 sequences, 7.7% of them appearing once. The material was whole blood, obtained at baseline. The clonotype comes from an adult who was a healthcare worker with PCR-confirmed SARS-CoV-2 infection or an uninfected control (not recorded which). The chain couples TRBV5-1 to TRBJ2-7; weak D call: TRBD1 (6 bases). CDR3 DNA: TGCGCCAGCAGCTTGGACAGGGCCTACGAGCAGTACTTC. Its protein is CASSLDRAYEQYF.